The T cell receptor beta chain under discussion was sequenced for a study of blood T cell repertoires in COVID-19. The method was immunoSEQ multiplex PCR; TCRdb's version includes in-frame clones alone and lacks a portion of them. Of tens of thousands of clones detected, over 70% appear once; the ten largest clones hold about 9.8%. Trimming cost V 3 bases and J 5 bases; bases outside gene matches: 6. Germline CDR1 SNHLY, CDR2 FYNNEI. This CDR3 is 16 amino acids long. The chain employs TRBV2 and TRBJ2-2; 10 nucleotides agree with TRBD2. The sample consisted of peripheral blood. The TCR originated in a human donor in a cohort sampled during active COVID-19. The CDR3 loop reads CASSDSLAGVTGELFF. For the CDR3, the DNA is TGTGCCAGCAGTGATAGTCTAGCGGGGGTGACCGGGGAGCTGTTTTTT.